This T cell receptor beta chain originates from a study of beta chain features in type 1 diabetes. Study-level points and caveats: TCRB CDR3 length was moderately but significantly reduced in all four CD4+ subsets of Type 1 diabetes patients.

Worth noting for this clone: Its specificity is not known.

What was sequenced were expressed TCRB transcripts, since all of the isolated RNA had been reverse transcribed. Clones were read by immunoSEQ multiplex PCR, and TCRdb kept only the in-frame ones, dropping some. The sample has tens of thousands of clones, about 61% seen once. Blood was collected once per donor into heparin, averaging about 116 mL. Staining for CD45RO/CCR7/CD25/CD127/CD95/CD27 allowed sorting of CD4+ naive, central memory, regulatory and stem cell-like memory cells. Each of the sorted populations had a purity greater than 98%. The CDR3 runs to 18 residues. Germline V lookup: CDR1 MGHRA, CDR2 YSYEKL. V was shortened by 0 bases and J by 1 base, with 18 bases between the two germline ends.

J is TRBJ1-1 and V is TRBV4-1, with D perhaps TRBD1 (5 bases). The sample consisted of Tregs from blood. The clonotype was recovered from a young woman in good health. The CDR3 DNA sequence: TGCGCCAGCAGCCAAGATACTGGGGCAGGAACCGCGAACACTGAAGCTTTCTTT. Translation: CASSQDTGAGTANTEAFF.